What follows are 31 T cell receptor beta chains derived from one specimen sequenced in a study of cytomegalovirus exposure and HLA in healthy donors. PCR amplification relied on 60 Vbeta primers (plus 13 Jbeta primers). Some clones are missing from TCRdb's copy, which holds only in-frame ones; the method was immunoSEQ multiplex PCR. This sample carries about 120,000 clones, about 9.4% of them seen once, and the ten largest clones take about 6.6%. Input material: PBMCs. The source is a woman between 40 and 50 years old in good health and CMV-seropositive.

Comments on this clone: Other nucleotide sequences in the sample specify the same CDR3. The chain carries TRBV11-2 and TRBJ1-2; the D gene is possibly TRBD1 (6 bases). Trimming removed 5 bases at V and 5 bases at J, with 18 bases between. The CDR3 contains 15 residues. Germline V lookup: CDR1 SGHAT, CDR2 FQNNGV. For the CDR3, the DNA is TGTGCCAGCAGCCCGCGCCCAACAGGGTCGTATGGCTACACCTTC. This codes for CASSPRPTGSYGYTF.

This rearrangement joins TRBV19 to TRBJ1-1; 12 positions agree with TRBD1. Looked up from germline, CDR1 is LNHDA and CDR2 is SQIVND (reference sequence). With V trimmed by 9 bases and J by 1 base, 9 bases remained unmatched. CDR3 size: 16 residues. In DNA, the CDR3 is TGTGCCAGCCAACCCGGGACAGGGGGCGAGAACACTGAAGCTTTCTTT. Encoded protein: CASQPGTGGENTEAFF.

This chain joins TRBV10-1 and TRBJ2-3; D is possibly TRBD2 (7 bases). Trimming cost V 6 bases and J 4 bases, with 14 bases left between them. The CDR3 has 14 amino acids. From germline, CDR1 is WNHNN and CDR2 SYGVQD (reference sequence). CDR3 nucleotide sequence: TGCGCCAGCAGCGTTAGGGGGGGCCCAGATACGCAGTATTTT. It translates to CASSVRGGPDTQYF.

The CDR3 region has the DNA TGTGCCTGGAGTGTAATAGAGGGAAACACCATATATTTT. It is translated as CAWSVIEGNTIYF. This chain connects TRBV30 to TRBJ1-3; D gene uncertain. Germline V gene lookup returns CDR1 GTSNPN and CDR2 SVGIG (reference sequence). This CDR3 is built from 13 residues. The V end lost 0 bases, the J end lost 4 bases, and 7 bases lay between the germline ends.

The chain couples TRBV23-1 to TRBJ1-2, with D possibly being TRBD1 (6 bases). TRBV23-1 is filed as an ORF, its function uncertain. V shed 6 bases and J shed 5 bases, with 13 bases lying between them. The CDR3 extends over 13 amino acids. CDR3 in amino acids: CASSFRGGYGYTF. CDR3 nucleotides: TGCGCCAGCAGCTTCAGGGGAGGGTATGGCTACACCTTC.

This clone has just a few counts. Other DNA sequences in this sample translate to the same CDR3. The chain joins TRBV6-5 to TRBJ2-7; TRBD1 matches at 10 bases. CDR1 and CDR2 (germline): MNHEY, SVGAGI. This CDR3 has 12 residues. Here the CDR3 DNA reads TGTGCAGTGGGGACAGGGGTAGGCGAGCAGTACTTC. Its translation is CAVGTGVGEQYF.

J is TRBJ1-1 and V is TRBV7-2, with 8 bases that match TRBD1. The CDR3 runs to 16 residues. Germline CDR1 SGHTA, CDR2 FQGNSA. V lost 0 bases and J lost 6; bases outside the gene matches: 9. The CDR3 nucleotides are TGTGCCAGCAGCTTAGCCTACGGGACAGGTAGGGCTGAAGCTTTCTTT. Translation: CASSLAYGTGRAEAFF.

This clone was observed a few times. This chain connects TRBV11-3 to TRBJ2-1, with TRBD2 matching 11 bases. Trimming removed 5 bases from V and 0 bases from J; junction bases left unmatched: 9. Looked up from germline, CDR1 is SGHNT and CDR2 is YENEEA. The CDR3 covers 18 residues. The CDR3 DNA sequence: TGTGCCAGCAGCGTCCGCTCTAGCGGGGGGAGCTCCTACAATGAGCAGTTCTTC. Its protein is CASSVRSSGGSSYNEQFF.

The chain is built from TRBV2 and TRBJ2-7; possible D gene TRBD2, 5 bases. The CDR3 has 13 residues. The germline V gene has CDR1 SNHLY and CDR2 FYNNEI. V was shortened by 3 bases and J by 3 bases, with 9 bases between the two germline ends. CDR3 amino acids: CASSDPGGYEQYF. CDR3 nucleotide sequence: TGTGCCAGCAGTGACCCCGGAGGCTACGAGCAGTACTTC.

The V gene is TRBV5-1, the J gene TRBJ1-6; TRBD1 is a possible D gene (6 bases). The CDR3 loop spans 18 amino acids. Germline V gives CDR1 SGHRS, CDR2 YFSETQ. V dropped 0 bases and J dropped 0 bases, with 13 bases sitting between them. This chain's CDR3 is CASSLGVSDSSYNSPLHF. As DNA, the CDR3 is TGCGCCAGCAGCTTGGGCGTGTCGGACAGCTCCTATAATTCACCCCTCCACTTT. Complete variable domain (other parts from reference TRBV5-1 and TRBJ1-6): KAGVTQTPRYLIKTRGQQVTLSCSPISGHRSVSWYQQTPGQGLQFLFEYFSETQRNKGNFPGRFSGRQFSNSRSEMNVSTLELGDSALYLCASSLGVSDSSYNSPLHFGNGTRLTVT.

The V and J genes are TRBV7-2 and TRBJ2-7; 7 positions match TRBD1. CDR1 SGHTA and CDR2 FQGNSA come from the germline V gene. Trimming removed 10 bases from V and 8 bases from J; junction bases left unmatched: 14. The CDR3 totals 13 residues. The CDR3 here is CATEGQQLSQQYF. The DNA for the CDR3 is TGTGCCACCGAGGGACAGCAACTCTCCCAGCAGTACTTC.

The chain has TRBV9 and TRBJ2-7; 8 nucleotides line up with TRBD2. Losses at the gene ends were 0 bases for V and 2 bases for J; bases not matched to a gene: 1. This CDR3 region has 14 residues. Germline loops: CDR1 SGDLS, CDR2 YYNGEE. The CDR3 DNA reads TGTGCCAGCAGCGTAGCGGGGGGGACCTACGAGCAGTACTTC. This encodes CASSVAGGTYEQYF.

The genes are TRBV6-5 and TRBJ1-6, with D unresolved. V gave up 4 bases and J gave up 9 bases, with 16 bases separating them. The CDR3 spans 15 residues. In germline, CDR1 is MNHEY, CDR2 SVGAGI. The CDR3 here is CASSFTGGVGSPLHF. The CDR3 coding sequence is TGTGCCAGCAGTTTCACGGGCGGGGTCGGTTCACCCCTCCACTTT.

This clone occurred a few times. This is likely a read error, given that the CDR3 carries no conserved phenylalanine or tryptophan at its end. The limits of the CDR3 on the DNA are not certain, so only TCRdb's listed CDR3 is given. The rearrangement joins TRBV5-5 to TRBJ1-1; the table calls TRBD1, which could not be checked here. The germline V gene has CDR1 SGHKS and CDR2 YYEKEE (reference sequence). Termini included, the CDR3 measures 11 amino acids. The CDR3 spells CARVVDMKGSL.

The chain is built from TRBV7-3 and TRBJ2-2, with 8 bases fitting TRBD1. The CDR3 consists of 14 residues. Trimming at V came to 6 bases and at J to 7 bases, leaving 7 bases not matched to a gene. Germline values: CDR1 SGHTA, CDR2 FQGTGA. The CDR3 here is CASRRTGSNGELFF. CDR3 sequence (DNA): TGTGCCAGCAGACGGACAGGGTCCAACGGGGAGCTGTTTTTT.

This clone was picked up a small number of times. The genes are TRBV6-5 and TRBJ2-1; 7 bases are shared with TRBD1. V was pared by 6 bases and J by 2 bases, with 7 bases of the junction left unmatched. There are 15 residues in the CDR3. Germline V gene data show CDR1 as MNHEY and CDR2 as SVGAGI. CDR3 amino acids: CASSKDRPPYNEQFF. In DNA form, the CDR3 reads TGTGCCAGCAGCAAGGACAGGCCCCCCTACAATGAGCAGTTCTTC.

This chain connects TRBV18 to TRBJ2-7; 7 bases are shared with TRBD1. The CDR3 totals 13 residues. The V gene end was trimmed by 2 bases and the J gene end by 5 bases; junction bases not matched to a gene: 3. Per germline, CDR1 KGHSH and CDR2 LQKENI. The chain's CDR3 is CASSPDRADEQYF. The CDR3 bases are TGTGCCAGCTCACCAGACAGGGCCGACGAGCAGTACTTC. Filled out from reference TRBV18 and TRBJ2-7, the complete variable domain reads NAGVMQNPRHLVRRRGQEARLRCSPMKGHSHVYWYRQLPEEGLKFMVYLQKENIIDESGMPKERFSAEFPKEGPSILRIQQVVRGDSAAYFCASSPDRADEQYFGPGTRLTVT.

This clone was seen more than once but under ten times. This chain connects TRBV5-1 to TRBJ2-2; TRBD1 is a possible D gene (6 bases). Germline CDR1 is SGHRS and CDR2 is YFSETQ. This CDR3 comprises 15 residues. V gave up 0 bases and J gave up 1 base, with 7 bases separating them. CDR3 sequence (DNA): TGCGCCAGCAGCTTGGGACAGGTGAACACCGGGGAGCTGTTTTTT. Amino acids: CASSLGQVNTGELFF.

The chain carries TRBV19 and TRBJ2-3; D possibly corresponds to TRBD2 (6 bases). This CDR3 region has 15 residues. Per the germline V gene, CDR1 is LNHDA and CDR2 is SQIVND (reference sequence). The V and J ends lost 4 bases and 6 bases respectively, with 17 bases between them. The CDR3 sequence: CASSTEARDFDTQYF. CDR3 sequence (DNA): TGTGCCAGTAGTACGGAGGCCCGGGACTTCGATACGCAGTATTTT.

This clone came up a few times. This CDR3 is CASRWTGTNEKLFF. CDR3 bases: TGTGCCAGCAGGTGGACAGGAACTAATGAAAAACTGTTTTTT. The rearrangement joins TRBV6-1 to TRBJ1-4; 7 bases fit TRBD1. J was trimmed by 1 base and V by 6 bases; bases with no gene match: 2. Germline CDR1 MNHNS, CDR2 SASEGT. The CDR3 sequence is 14 residues long.

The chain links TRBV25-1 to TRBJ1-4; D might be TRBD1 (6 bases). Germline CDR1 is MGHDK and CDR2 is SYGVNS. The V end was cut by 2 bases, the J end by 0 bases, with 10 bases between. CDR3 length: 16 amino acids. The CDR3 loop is CASSEGGGATNEKLFF. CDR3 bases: TGTGCCAGCAGTGAAGGGGGGGGCGCAACTAATGAAAAACTGTTTTTT. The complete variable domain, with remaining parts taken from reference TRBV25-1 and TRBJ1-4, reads EADIYQTPRYLVIGTGKKITLECSQTMGHDKMYWYQQDPGMELHLIHYSYGVNSTEKGDLSSESTVSRIRTEHFPLTLESARPSHTSQYLCASSEGGGATNEKLFFGSGTQLSVL.

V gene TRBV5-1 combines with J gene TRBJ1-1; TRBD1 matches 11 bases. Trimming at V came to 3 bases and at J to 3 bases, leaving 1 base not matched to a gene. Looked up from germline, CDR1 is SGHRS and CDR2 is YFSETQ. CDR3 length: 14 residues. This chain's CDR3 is CASSWGQGDTEAFF. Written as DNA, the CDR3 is TGCGCCAGCAGCTGGGGACAGGGGGACACTGAAGCTTTCTTT.

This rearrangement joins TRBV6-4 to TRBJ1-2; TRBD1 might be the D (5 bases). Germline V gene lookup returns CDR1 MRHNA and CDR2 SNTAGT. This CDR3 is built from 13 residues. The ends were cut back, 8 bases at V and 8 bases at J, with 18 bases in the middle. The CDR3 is CASSSSAGYGYTF. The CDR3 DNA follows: TGTGCCAGCTCCTCCTCGGCAGGGTACGGCTACACCTTC.

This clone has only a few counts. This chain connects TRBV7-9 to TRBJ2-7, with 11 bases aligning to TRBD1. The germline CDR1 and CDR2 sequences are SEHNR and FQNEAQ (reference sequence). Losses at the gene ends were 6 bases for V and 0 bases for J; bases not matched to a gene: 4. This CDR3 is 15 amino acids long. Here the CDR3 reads CASSQDRGLSYEQYF. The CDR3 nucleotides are TGTGCCAGCAGTCAGGACAGGGGGCTCTCCTACGAGCAGTACTTC.

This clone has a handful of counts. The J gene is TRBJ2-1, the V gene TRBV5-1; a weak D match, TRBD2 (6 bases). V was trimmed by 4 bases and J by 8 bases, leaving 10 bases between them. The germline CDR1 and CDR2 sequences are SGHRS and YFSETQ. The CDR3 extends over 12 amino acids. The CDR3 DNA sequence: TGCGCCAGCAGCCCCCCTAGCGATGAGCAGTTCTTC. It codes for CASSPPSDEQFF.

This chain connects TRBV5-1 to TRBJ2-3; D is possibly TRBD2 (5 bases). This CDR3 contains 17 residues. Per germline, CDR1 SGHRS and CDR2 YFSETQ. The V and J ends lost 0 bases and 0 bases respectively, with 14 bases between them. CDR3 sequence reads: CASSLDTGYRSTDTQYF. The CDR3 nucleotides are TGCGCCAGCAGCTTGGATACGGGGTACAGAAGCACAGATACGCAGTATTTT.

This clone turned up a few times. The DNA of the CDR3 is TGTGCCACCAGCAGAGATCGCCAGGCTCCCTACGAGCAGTACTTC. Translation: CATSRDRQAPYEQYF. V gene TRBV15 combines with J gene TRBJ2-7, with D hard to call. The CDR3 loop spans 15 amino acids. The ends were cut back, 0 bases at V and 2 bases at J, with 11 bases in the middle. Germline V gene data show CDR1 as LNHNV and CDR2 as YYDKDF (reference sequence).

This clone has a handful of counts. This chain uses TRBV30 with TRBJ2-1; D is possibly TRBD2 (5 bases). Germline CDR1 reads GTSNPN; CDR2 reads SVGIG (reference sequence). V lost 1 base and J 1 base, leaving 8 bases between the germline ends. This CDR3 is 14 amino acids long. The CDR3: CAWSEAASYNEQFF. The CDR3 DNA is TGTGCCTGGAGTGAAGCGGCTTCCTACAATGAGCAGTTCTTC.

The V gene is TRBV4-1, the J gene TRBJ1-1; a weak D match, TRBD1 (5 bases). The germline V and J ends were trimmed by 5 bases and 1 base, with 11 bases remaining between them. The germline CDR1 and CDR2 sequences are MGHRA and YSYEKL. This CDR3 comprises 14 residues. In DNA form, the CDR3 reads TGCGCCAGCAGCGTAGCCAGGGCGAACACTGAAGCTTTCTTT. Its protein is CASSVARANTEAFF.

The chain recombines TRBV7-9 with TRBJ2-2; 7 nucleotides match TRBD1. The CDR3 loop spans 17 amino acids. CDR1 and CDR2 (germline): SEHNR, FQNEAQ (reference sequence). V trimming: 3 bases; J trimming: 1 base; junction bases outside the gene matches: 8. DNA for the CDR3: TGTGCCAGCAGCTTGGGAACAGGGGTGGAGAACACCGGGGAGCTGTTTTTT. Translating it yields CASSLGTGVENTGELFF. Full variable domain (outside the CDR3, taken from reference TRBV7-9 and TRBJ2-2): DTGVSQNPRHKITKRGQNVTFRCDPISEHNRLYWYRQTLGQGPEFLTYFQNEAQLEKSRLLSDRFSAERPKGSFSTLEIQRTEQGDSAMYLCASSLGTGVENTGELFFGEGSRLTVL.

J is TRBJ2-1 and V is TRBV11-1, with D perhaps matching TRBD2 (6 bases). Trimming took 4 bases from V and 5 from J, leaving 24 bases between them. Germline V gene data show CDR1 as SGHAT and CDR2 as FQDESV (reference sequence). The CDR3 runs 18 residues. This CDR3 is CASSSPRTLGTAHNEQFF. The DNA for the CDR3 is TGTGCCAGCAGCTCCCCTCGAACCCTAGGGACTGCGCACAATGAGCAGTTCTTC.